This entry features one TCR beta chain sequence. Some clones are missing from TCRdb's copy, which holds only in-frame ones; the method was immunoSEQ multiplex PCR. The data contain fewer than 65,000 clones, about 90% of them singletons. The data originate from a study of technical replicates of blood from a handful of donors. Trimming removed 4 bases at V and 3 bases at J, with 14 bases between. The CDR3 loop spans 15 amino acids. CDR1 and CDR2 (germline): SGHRS, YFSETQ. The sequence came from a human donor in good health. Some clones in this sample may be carry-over from other donors' samples. Specimen: PBMCs. The chain couples TRBV5-1 to TRBJ1-5, with D unresolved. The CDR3 DNA sequence: TGCGCCAGCAGCCCCTGGGGAGACTCCAATCAGCCCCAGCATTTT. Its protein is CASSPWGDSNQPQHF.